The entry below describes one T cell receptor beta chain. The antigen is unknown. PCR was performed using 60 Vbeta and 13 Jbeta primers. Generated by immunoSEQ multiplex PCR, the TCRdb table keeps only in-frame clones and is missing some. The table includes about 140,000 clones, 70% to 80% detected once. This entry comes from a study of cytomegalovirus exposure and HLA in healthy donors. Study conclusions and caveats: There were some public TCRs occurring in many donors, but most TCR sequences were rare. HLA alleles were associated with some 17,000 TCR beta sequences in a later analysis at 0.05 false discovery rate. According to an earlier analysis, most TCR beta V segments yielded productive rearrangements about 87% or about 30% of the time. Across all donors, roughly uniform sequencing depth was an assumption of the presence/absence analyses.

Input material: PBMCs. The TCR originated in a man aged 35 to 55 in good health and CMV-seropositive.

As DNA, the CDR3 is TGTGCCAGCAGCTTTGGGCGGGAGGGTCGCAGAGATACGCAGTATTTT. Translating gives CASSFGREGRRDTQYF. The J gene is TRBJ2-3, the V gene TRBV5-4; 9 nucleotides agree with TRBD2. V shed 2 bases, J shed 5 bases, and the junction held 9 bases outside the gene matches. Germline V gene lookup returns CDR1 SGHNT and CDR2 YYREEE (reference sequence). The CDR3 is 16 residues long.